This TCR beta chain was recorded in a study of immune heterogeneity within non-small cell lung tumors. Amplifying TCR beta CDR3 involved multiplex PCR carried out with 32 V and 13 J primers. TCRdb ran MiXCR on the multiplex PCR reads and lists one entry per CDR3 protein. The data contain about 22,000 distinct CDR3 sequences, 25% to 35% of them seen just once; the ten biggest clones take up around 3.8%. This clonotype was seen many times. Bulk tumor gDNA, about 640 ng per sample, served as the TCR template. Each primary tumor yielded several biopsies, collected far apart from one another at surgery. Patients went through curative surgery, and their non-small cell lung cancer was untreated and newly diagnosed. This CDR3 spans 12 amino acids. V was trimmed by 4 bases and J by 7 bases, leaving 10 bases between them. Germline V gene sequence: CDR1 WNHNN, CDR2 SYGVQD (reference sequence).

The TCR was taken from a man aged 35-49 years with non-small cell lung cancer. The chain combines TRBV10-1 with TRBJ2-5; no definite D call. The specimen was lung tumor tissue. The CDR3 bases are TGCGCCAGCAGTGGAGAATCCGGGACCCAGTACTTC. It codes for CASSGESGTQYF.